Below are 20 T cell receptor beta chains sequenced from a single sample in a study of blood T cell repertoires in COVID-19. The protocol was immunoSEQ multiplex PCR, while the TCRdb copy is restricted to in-frame clones and leaves out a portion. Seen here are approximately 260,000 clones, 88% observed once, and the top ten hold roughly 1.2%. Material for sequencing was PBMCs or T cells enriched from blood (not recorded which). The receptors were sampled from a woman in her thirties or forties with acute COVID-19.

The V call is TRBV24-1, the J call TRBJ2-1; 8 nucleotides align to TRBD1. The V and J ends lost 5 bases and 1 base, in that order; junction bases with no gene match: 9. Germline V gene sequence: CDR1 KGHDR, CDR2 SFDVKD. The CDR3 is 17 amino acids. The CDR3 DNA reads as TGTGCCACCAGTGGGGCAGGGGGCCCACCTTCCTACAATGAGCAGTTCTTC. Translated, it gives CATSGAGGPPSYNEQFF.

The sample holds one count of this clone. The chain recombines TRBV7-3 with TRBJ2-2, with 8 bases aligning to TRBD1. The V and J ends lost 5 bases and 6 bases, in that order; junction bases with no gene match: 11. CDR3 size: 16 residues. The V gene's germline CDR1 is SGHTA and CDR2 FQGTGA. CDR3 sequence reads: CASSPISGGAPGELFF. The CDR3, as DNA: TGTGCCAGCAGCCCTATTTCAGGGGGCGCCCCCGGGGAGCTGTTTTTT.

The J gene is TRBJ1-2, the V gene TRBV24-1; unclear D gene. Germline-derived CDR1 and CDR2 are KGHDR and SFDVKD. Deletions cut 0 bases from V and 2 bases from J, with 6 bases between. This CDR3 has 14 residues. The CDR3 bases are TGTGCCACCAGTGATTTGCTCCAGAACTATGGCTACACCTTC. This translates into CATSDLLQNYGYTF.

This chain connects TRBV10-3 to TRBJ1-5, with 8 bases identical to TRBD1. Germline values: CDR1 ENHRY, CDR2 SYGVKD. J lost 7 bases, V lost 3 bases, and 14 bases had no gene match. This CDR3 is 17 amino acids long. This chain's CDR3 is CAISDTNPGGLRQPQHF. CDR3 coding DNA: TGTGCCATCAGTGACACGAACCCAGGGGGCCTTCGACAGCCCCAGCATTTT.

The chain uses TRBV24-1 and TRBJ1-2; TRBD1 agrees at 7 bases. CDR3 size: 14 residues. Germline assignment: CDR1 KGHDR and CDR2 SFDVKD. Unmatched junction bases numbered 7, after V lost 6 bases and J lost 4 bases. CDR3 loop: CATSPGQSAYGYTF. The CDR3 bases are TGTGCCACCAGTCCGGGACAGAGCGCCTATGGCTACACCTTC.

This clone was counted once. The chain is built from TRBV29-1 and TRBJ2-1; possible D gene TRBD2, 6 bases. Trimming shortened V by 5 bases and J by 8 bases, and 10 bases separated the two germline ends. CDR3 length: 11 amino acids. Germline lookup yields CDR1 SQVTM and CDR2 ANQGSEA. CDR3 nucleotide sequence: TGCAGCGTTCTAGCGACGGATGAGCAGTTCTTC. As protein: CSVLATDEQFF.

The chain couples TRBV6-2 or TRBV6-3 to TRBJ2-3, with 7 bases fitting TRBD1. V shed 4 bases and J 2 bases; nucleotides not matched to a gene: 6. The CDR3 has 15 amino acids. Per the germline V gene, CDR1 is MNHEY and CDR2 is SVGEGT. CDR3 amino acids: CASSFPGQLTDTQYF. The CDR3 DNA reads TGTGCCAGCAGTTTTCCGGGACAGCTCACAGATACGCAGTATTTT.

The rearrangement links TRBV7-2 to TRBJ1-5, with D maybe TRBD1 (5 bases). CDR1 and CDR2 (germline): SGHTA, FQGNSA. This CDR3 contains 16 residues. Trimming stripped 7 bases from V and 0 bases from J, with 16 bases between. Here the CDR3 DNA reads TGTGCCAGCACCATAGGGGATGTCGATAGCAATCAGCCCCAGCATTTT. Protein sequence: CASTIGDVDSNQPQHF.

The CDR3 coding sequence is TGTGCCAGCAGCACACTAGCACCTGGAAACACCATATATTTT. It translates to CASSTLAPGNTIYF. The V gene is TRBV7-2, the J gene TRBJ1-3; D not certain. The germline V and J ends were trimmed by 5 bases and 2 bases, with 10 bases remaining between them. The CDR3 is 14 amino acids. Germline lookup yields CDR1 SGHTA and CDR2 FQGNSA. The full variable domain, completed using reference TRBV7-2 and TRBJ1-3, is GAGVSQSPSNKVTEKGKDVELRCDPISGHTALYWYRQSLGQGLEFLIYFQGNSAPDKSGLPSDRFSAERTGGSVSTLTIQRTQQEDSAVYLCASSTLAPGNTIYFGEGSWLTVV.

The sample holds many counts of this clone. J is TRBJ1-2 and V is TRBV28, with D possibly TRBD1 on 6 matching bases. V lost 5 bases, J lost 7 bases, and 17 bases lay in between. The CDR3 totals 14 residues. Germline assignment: CDR1 MDHEN and CDR2 SYDVKM. CDR3 nucleotides: TGTGCCAGCAGTAGGCAAGGCGGGGGCGCTGGCTACACCTTC. It is translated as CASSRQGGGAGYTF.

The V call is TRBV28, the J call TRBJ2-2; 7 bases fit TRBD1. Germline-derived CDR1 and CDR2 are MDHEN and SYDVKM. The J segment lost 8 bases and the V segment lost 11 bases, leaving 11 bases of the junction unmatched. The CDR3 contains 13 residues. The CDR3 protein is CAGKRQGSGELFF. The CDR3, as DNA: TGTGCCGGAAAAAGACAGGGCTCGGGGGAGCTGTTTTTT.

This sequence joins TRBV2 and TRBJ2-7; the D gene is possibly TRBD2 (5 bases). V was shortened by 8 bases and J by 2 bases, with 16 bases between the two germline ends. The germline V gene has CDR1 SNHLY and CDR2 FYNNEI. The CDR3 spans 14 residues. CDR3 DNA sequence: TGTGCCAGCGGCCCCCCCGGGAATACCTACGAGCAGTACTTC. Protein: CASGPPGNTYEQYF.

The genes are TRBV7-2 and TRBJ2-7; 11 bases fit TRBD2. V lost 3 bases and J lost 0; bases outside the gene matches: 7. Germline V lookup: CDR1 SGHTA, CDR2 FQGNSA. This CDR3 region has 17 residues. CDR3 residues: CASSFRISGRASYEQYF. DNA of the CDR3: TGTGCCAGCAGCTTTAGGATTAGCGGGAGGGCCTCCTACGAGCAGTACTTC.

V is TRBV28 and J is TRBJ1-2, with a tentative D call TRBD1 (6 bases). Germline V gene sequence: CDR1 MDHEN, CDR2 SYDVKM. The CDR3 has 17 amino acids. Trimming cost V 3 bases and J 8 bases, with 25 bases left between them. The CDR3 bases are TGTGCCAGCAGTTTCCCCCCCGGGAGGGGGATGCCTGGGGGCTACACCTTC. It translates to CASSFPPGRGMPGGYTF.

The V call is TRBV4-1, the J call TRBJ2-1; weak D call: TRBD1 (6 bases). V shed 4 bases and J shed 2 bases, with 15 bases lying between them. The germline gives CDR1 MGHRA, CDR2 YSYEKL. The CDR3 loop spans 16 amino acids. The DNA of the CDR3 is TGCGCCAGCAGCCGCAGGGGATTCCCCCCCTACAATGAGCAGTTCTTC. Translating gives CASSRRGFPPYNEQFF.

To note about this clone: This specimen includes other DNA sequences encoding the same CDR3. J is TRBJ1-2 and V is TRBV18, with TRBD1 matching 9 bases. The germline CDR1 and CDR2 sequences are KGHSH and LQKENI. With V trimmed by 3 bases and J by 6 bases, 2 bases remained unmatched. The CDR3 has 13 amino acids. CDR3 amino acids: CASSPRQGDGYTF. The CDR3 DNA reads TGTGCCAGCTCACCGCGACAGGGGGATGGCTACACCTTC.

CDR3 nucleotides: TGCAGCGTAACTCCCGACGGATGGACAAATGAGCAGTTCTTC. Protein product: CSVTPDGWTNEQFF. The J gene is TRBJ2-1, the V gene TRBV29-1, with D perhaps TRBD1 (5 bases). The CDR3 runs to 14 residues. V lost 6 bases, J lost 7 bases, and 19 bases lay in between. In germline, CDR1 is SQVTM, CDR2 ANQGSEA.

This chain uses TRBV15 with TRBJ2-3; D is perhaps TRBD2 (6 bases). This CDR3 region has 17 residues. Trimming left V 0 bases short and J 2 bases short, with 15 bases between. CDR1 and CDR2 (germline): LNHNV, YYDKDF (reference sequence). This CDR3 is CATSRDSSSDYTDTQYF. For the CDR3, the DNA is TGTGCCACCAGCAGAGATAGCTCTAGCGACTACACAGATACGCAGTATTTT. Drawing the rest from reference TRBV15 and TRBJ2-3, the complete variable domain is DAMVIQNPRYQVTQFGKPVTLSCSQTLNHNVMYWYQQKSSQAPKLLFHYYDKDFNNEADTPDNFQSRRPNTSFCFLDIRSPGLGDTAMYLCATSRDSSSDYTDTQYFGPGTRLTVL.

This clone showed up just a few times. The chain employs TRBV2 and TRBJ1-3; D call uncertain. V was clipped by 4 bases and J by 0 bases, with 10 bases between them. CDR1 is SNHLY and CDR2 is FYNNEI in the germline V gene. The CDR3 has 15 amino acids. CDR3 DNA: TGTGCCAGCAGTGGTGCAGTCCTCTCTGGAAACACCATATATTTT. This gives the protein CASSGAVLSGNTIYF.

This sequence joins TRBV30 and TRBJ1-5; no definite D call. V lost 0 bases to trimming and J lost 2 bases, with 5 bases between them. Looked up from germline, CDR1 is GTSNPN and CDR2 is SVGIG (reference sequence). The CDR3 has 13 residues. CDR3 in DNA: TGTGCCTGGAGTGTTGGAGGCAATCAGCCCCAGCATTTT. It encodes CAWSVGGNQPQHF.